Below, 30 T cell receptor beta chains from the same sample are listed, as sequenced in a study of blood T cell repertoires in COVID-19 (TCRdb year 2020). Preparation of the library involved the immunoSEQ multiplex PCR assay. In its TCRdb copy, this immuneACCESS table keeps in-frame sequences only and misses some clones. Where compared with another copy, unresolved V genes explain less than half of these, and the others have no known cause. The sample table records approximately 90,000 clones; 75% to 90% of these occur just once. Under 8.5% of the sample is in the top ten clones. The material sequenced was peripheral blood. All receptors come from a man aged 55 to 70 with acute or convalescent COVID-19.

V and J are TRBV6-5 and TRBJ2-2; TRBD2 is a possible D gene (5 bases). The CDR3 is 13 amino acids. The germline gives CDR1 MNHEY, CDR2 SVGAGI. V was trimmed by 5 bases and J by 4 bases, leaving 8 bases between them. CDR3 residues: CASSPGITGELFF. The CDR3 DNA reads as TGTGCCAGCAGTCCCGGGATCACCGGGGAGCTGTTTTTT.

This clone was observed a single time. The genes are TRBV6-6 and TRBJ2-1; 14 nucleotides align to TRBD2. The ends lost 5 bases at V and 9 bases at J; junction bases unmatched: 6. This CDR3 comprises 15 residues. Germline V gives CDR1 MNHNY, CDR2 SVGAGI (reference sequence). The CDR3 DNA follows: TGTGCCAGCAGTGGGACTAGCGGGAGTGTGGTTGAGCAGTTCTTC. As protein: CASSGTSGSVVEQFF.

The gene calls are TRBV6-5 and TRBJ1-4, with 10 nucleotides matching TRBD1. The CDR3 has 15 residues. V was pared by 8 bases and J by 3 bases, with 6 bases of the junction left unmatched. CDR1 is MNHEY and CDR2 is SVGAGI in the germline V gene. The CDR3 DNA sequence: TGTGCCAGCCTCCTGGACAGGGGGGCTAATGAAAAACTGTTTTTT. Translating it yields CASLLDRGANEKLFF.

CDR3 sequence (DNA): TGCGCCAGCAGCTCGGACAGGGTCACTGAAGCTTTCTTT. This codes for CASSSDRVTEAFF. The V gene is TRBV5-1, the J gene TRBJ1-1; 8 bases fit TRBD1. V lost 3 bases, J lost 4 bases, and 2 bases stayed unmatched. The germline gives CDR1 SGHRS, CDR2 YFSETQ. The CDR3 loop spans 13 amino acids.

The rearrangement uses TRBV2 and TRBJ2-2; possible D gene TRBD1, 6 bases. The germline CDR1 and CDR2 sequences are SNHLY and FYNNEI. Trimming removed 6 bases from V and 3 bases from J, with 14 bases in between. This CDR3 has 15 residues. CDR3 DNA: TGTGCCAGCAGGACCACTAGGACAGACACCGGGGAGCTGTTTTTT. Amino acids: CASRTTRTDTGELFF.

V and J are TRBV7-2 and TRBJ2-1, with TRBD2 as a possible D gene (5 bases). The CDR3 loop spans 15 amino acids. Germline values: CDR1 SGHTA, CDR2 FQGNSA. Trimming removed 0 bases from V and 3 bases from J, with 9 bases in between. The CDR3 coding sequence is TGTGCCAGCAGCTTAGCGCCGGGGAGCTACAATGAGCAGTTCTTC. Translation: CASSLAPGSYNEQFF.

The chain has TRBV27 and TRBJ2-1; 7 bases fit TRBD2. The CDR3 loop spans 17 amino acids. Trimming cost V 0 bases and J 9 bases; bases outside gene matches: 14. Germline V gene data show CDR1 as MNHEY and CDR2 as SMNVEV (reference sequence). The CDR3 nucleotides are TGTGCCAGCAGTTTATCCGTCAGGACGTCGAGGGAGGGTGAGCAGTTCTTC. This translates into CASSLSVRTSREGEQFF.

The gene calls are TRBV2 and TRBJ1-2, with D perhaps TRBD1 (5 bases). CDR1 and CDR2 (germline): SNHLY, FYNNEI. V lost 7 bases and J lost 8, with 17 bases in between. CDR3 length equals 13 residues. The CDR3 DNA sequence: TGTGCCAGCACCCCCTTGGGGGGGGGAGGCTACACCTTC. This gives the protein CASTPLGGGGYTF. Full variable domain (outside the CDR3, taken from reference TRBV2 and TRBJ1-2): EPEVTQTPSHQVTQMGQEVILRCVPISNHLYFYWYRQILGQKVEFLVSFYNNEISEKSEIFDDQFSVERPDGSNFTLKIRSTKLEDSAMYFCASTPLGGGGYTFGSGTRLTVV.

In its sample, this clone was seen once. The chain recombines TRBV2 with TRBJ2-3; 10 bases agree with TRBD2. Looked up from germline, CDR1 is SNHLY and CDR2 is FYNNEI. V was pared by 6 bases and J by 6 bases, with 15 bases of the junction left unmatched. The length of the CDR3 is 17 residues. The DNA for the CDR3 is TGTGCCAGCAGCGCCCAGATTAGCGGGAGGCTCCGTGATACGCAGTATTTT. It is translated as CASSAQISGRLRDTQYF. Drawing the rest from reference TRBV2 and TRBJ2-3, the complete variable domain is EPEVTQTPSHQVTQMGQEVILRCVPISNHLYFYWYRQILGQKVEFLVSFYNNEISEKSEIFDDQFSVERPDGSNFTLKIRSTKLEDSAMYFCASSAQISGRLRDTQYFGPGTRLTVL.

The CDR3 spells CASSGRGAPYEQYF. The CDR3, as DNA: TGTGCCAGCAGCGGGAGGGGGGCCCCCTACGAGCAGTACTTC. The chain has TRBV5-5 and TRBJ2-7, with D possibly being TRBD2 (7 bases). Per the germline V gene, CDR1 is SGHKS and CDR2 is YYEKEE (reference sequence). Trimming removed 4 bases from V and 2 bases from J, with 13 bases in between. This CDR3 region has 14 residues.

The chain carries TRBV6-1 and TRBJ2-2; a possible D gene is TRBD2 (5 bases). Trimming took off 2 bases at V and 0 bases at J, with 10 bases between the two ends. This CDR3 has 16 amino acids. Germline V gives CDR1 MNHNS, CDR2 SASEGT. In DNA form, the CDR3 reads TGTGCCAGCAGTGAACGGGGTAGGGCGAACACCGGGGAGCTGTTTTTT. Its protein product is CASSERGRANTGELFF.

This clone has more than one count but fewer than ten. J is TRBJ1-6 and V is TRBV7-6; unclear D gene. The CDR3 runs 14 residues. Looked up from germline, CDR1 is SGHVS and CDR2 is FNYEAQ. Trimming stripped 1 base from V and 8 bases from J, with 9 bases between. CDR3 sequence: CASSLGGRDSPLHF. The CDR3 DNA reads as TGTGCCAGCAGCTTAGGAGGGAGGGATTCACCCCTCCACTTT.

The chain couples TRBV7-2 to TRBJ2-5; perhaps TRBD1 as D (5 bases). The germline CDR1 and CDR2 sequences are SGHTA and FQGNSA. The CDR3 runs to 17 residues. The V end lost 1 base, the J end lost 5 bases, and 20 bases lay between the germline ends. The CDR3, as DNA: TGTGCCAGCAGCTTAGGGCGGCAGGGTACCCGTCCTGAGACCCAGTACTTC. Amino acid sequence: CASSLGRQGTRPETQYF.

This chain's CDR3 is CASSGRGQSRAKGSPLHF. CDR3 nucleotide sequence: TGTGCCAGCAGTGGGCGAGGACAGTCGAGGGCAAAGGGTTCACCCCTCCACTTT. The chain recombines TRBV6-4 with TRBJ1-6; tentative D call: TRBD1 (6 bases). The ends were cut back, 4 bases at V and 9 bases at J, with 25 bases in the middle. The CDR3 contains 18 residues. From germline, CDR1 is MRHNA and CDR2 SNTAGT.

The V gene is TRBV5-1, the J gene TRBJ2-7; tentative D call: TRBD1 (5 bases). CDR1 and CDR2 from the germline V gene are SGHRS and YFSETQ. This CDR3 has 14 residues. Trimming pared 0 bases from V and 2 bases from J, leaving 9 bases between. In DNA, the CDR3 is TGCGCCAGCAGCTTGGCAGGGTTCCCCTACGAGCAGTACTTC. Protein: CASSLAGFPYEQYF.

The chain links TRBV19 to TRBJ1-5, with 8 nucleotides matching TRBD1. The length of the CDR3 is 15 residues. The V and J ends lost 8 bases and 4 bases, in that order; junction bases with no gene match: 10. Germline lookup yields CDR1 LNHDA and CDR2 SQIVND (reference sequence). The CDR3 here is CASGGGQEHNQPQHF. CDR3 DNA: TGTGCCAGTGGGGGGGGACAGGAACATAATCAGCCCCAGCATTTT.

The gene calls are TRBV6-4 and TRBJ2-1, with D maybe TRBD2 (6 bases). CDR3 size: 15 residues. Germline values: CDR1 MRHNA, CDR2 SNTAGT. V gave up 7 bases and J gave up 3 bases, with 16 bases separating them. CDR3 residues: CASTQWGGVYNEQFF. The DNA for the CDR3 is TGTGCCAGCACCCAGTGGGGCGGGGTCTACAATGAGCAGTTCTTC.

This clone has a single count. The chain carries TRBV29-1 and TRBJ1-1, with D hard to call. Germline CDR1 SQVTM, CDR2 ANQGSEA. The CDR3 is 13 amino acids. The ends were cut back, 4 bases at V and 4 bases at J, with 13 bases in the middle. In nucleotides, the CDR3 is TGCAGCGTTGTAAGAGGGAGCGGCACTGAAGCTTTCTTT. Protein sequence: CSVVRGSGTEAFF.

This sequence joins TRBV6-5 and TRBJ2-7; 9 positions agree with TRBD1. CDR1 is MNHEY and CDR2 is SVGAGI in the germline V gene. The CDR3 consists of 14 residues. The junction had 4 bases not matched to a gene; V was cut back by 6 bases and J by 1 base. The CDR3 nucleotides read TGTGCCAGCAGGTCGACAGGGGGTTCCTACGAGCAGTACTTC. Protein sequence: CASRSTGGSYEQYF.

The CDR3 spells CASSLARGNEPQHF. The CDR3 nucleotides read TGTGCCAGCAGCTTAGCGAGGGGGAACGAGCCCCAGCATTTT. V and J are TRBV7-9 and TRBJ1-5, with a possible D match to TRBD1 (6 bases). The germline gives CDR1 SEHNR, CDR2 FQNEAQ (reference sequence). V was pared by 0 bases and J by 8 bases, with 11 bases between. This CDR3 spans 14 amino acids. The variable domain in full, with the rest retrieved from reference TRBV7-9 and TRBJ1-5, is DTGVSQNPRHKITKRGQNVTFRCDPISEHNRLYWYRQTLGQGPEFLTYFQNEAQLEKSRLLSDRFSAERPKGSFSTLEIQRTEQGDSAMYLCASSLARGNEPQHFGDGTRLSIL.

The rearrangement joins TRBV7-9 to TRBJ2-3; 8 bases agree with TRBD2. V lost 8 bases to trimming and J lost 4 bases; unmatched junction nucleotides: 17. Germline CDR1 and CDR2: SEHNR and FQNEAQ (reference sequence). The length of the CDR3 is 17 residues. The CDR3 spells CASRLGSGSGGADTQYF. Written as DNA, the CDR3 is TGTGCCAGCCGACTAGGGAGCGGGAGTGGAGGCGCAGATACGCAGTATTTT.

About this clone: The junction does not match germline at one end; this may be a read error. The chain is built from TRBV6-1 and TRBJ1-1, with unresolved D. The CDR3 runs to 10 residues. Looked up from germline, CDR1 is MNHNS and CDR2 is SASEGT. The CDR3 region has the DNA TGTGCCAGCAGTGAATACGAGGGCCACTTT. This translates into CASSEYEGHF.

This clone has a handful of counts. This chain joins TRBV29-1 and TRBJ1-1; perhaps TRBD1 as D (5 bases). The CDR3 length is 14 residues. Trimming removed 2 bases at V and 4 bases at J, with 14 bases between. Germline V gene sequence: CDR1 SQVTM, CDR2 ANQGSEA. CDR3 DNA: TGCAGCGTTGAATGGGTCTCAGGGCGCACTGAAGCTTTCTTT. It encodes CSVEWVSGRTEAFF.

The chain joins TRBV15 to TRBJ2-5; 14 positions agree with TRBD2. J lost 5 bases, V lost 5 bases, and 7 bases had no gene match. The CDR3 has 16 amino acids. Germline V CDR1 and CDR2: LNHNV, YYDKDF (reference sequence). CDR3 bases: TGTGCCACCAGCGGGGGACTAGCGGGAGATACGGAGACCCAGTACTTC. Amino acid sequence: CATSGGLAGDTETQYF.

The chain links TRBV4-3 to TRBJ1-3, with D possibly matching TRBD1 (5 bases). Trimming left V 0 bases short and J 2 bases short, with 5 bases between. The germline V gene encodes CDR1 LGHNA and CDR2 YSLEER. The CDR3 is 14 amino acids. The DNA of the CDR3 is TGCGCCAGCAGCCAAGACAGGGCTGGAAACACCATATATTTT. This gives the protein CASSQDRAGNTIYF.

This clone came up a few times. The chain employs TRBV10-1 and TRBJ2-7, with TRBD1 matching over 11 bases. There are 13 residues in the CDR3. The germline CDR1 and CDR2 sequences are WNHNN and SYGVQD (reference sequence). Losses at the gene ends were 5 bases for V and 6 bases for J; bases not matched to a gene: 3. In DNA form, the CDR3 reads TGCGCCAGCAGTACCGGGACAGGGGGCGAGCAGTACTTC. Its protein is CASSTGTGGEQYF.

The chain has TRBV6-5 and TRBJ1-6; D is unclear. The CDR3 length is 12 residues. CDR1 MNHEY and CDR2 SVGAGI come from the germline V gene. Between the trimmed V and J ends, which lost 11 bases and 7 bases, there was a span of 12 bases. CDR3 bases: TGTGCCTCCGGGGTGAGAAATTCACCCCTCCACTTT. Translating it yields CASGVRNSPLHF.

V and J are TRBV7-6 and TRBJ2-7, with D perhaps TRBD1 (6 bases). The CDR3 covers 13 residues. Germline V gene data show CDR1 as SGHVS and CDR2 as FNYEAQ. Trimming removed 4 bases at V and 3 bases at J, with 10 bases between. For the CDR3, the DNA is TGTGCCAGCAGCTACACACAGGGCTACGAGCAGTACTTC. Its protein is CASSYTQGYEQYF.

The J gene is TRBJ2-1, the V gene TRBV12-5; no firm D call. The CDR3 is made up of 13 amino acids. The V end lost 3 bases, the J end lost 3 bases, and 6 bases lay between the germline ends. The germline V gene has CDR1 LGHNT and CDR2 FRNRAP. CDR3 DNA: TGTGCTAGTGGTTTAAACAGCTACAATGAGCAGTTCTTC. It translates to CASGLNSYNEQFF.

This clone has a single count. The chain couples TRBV5-1 to TRBJ2-1; 9 bases are shared with TRBD2. This CDR3 comprises 15 residues. The junction had 5 bases not matched to a gene; V was cut back by 5 bases and J by 2 bases. Germline CDR1 and CDR2: SGHRS and YFSETQ. The CDR3 DNA reads TGCGCCAGCAGTCTAGCGGGATTTGCCTACAATGAGCAGTTCTTC. Protein sequence: CASSLAGFAYNEQFF.